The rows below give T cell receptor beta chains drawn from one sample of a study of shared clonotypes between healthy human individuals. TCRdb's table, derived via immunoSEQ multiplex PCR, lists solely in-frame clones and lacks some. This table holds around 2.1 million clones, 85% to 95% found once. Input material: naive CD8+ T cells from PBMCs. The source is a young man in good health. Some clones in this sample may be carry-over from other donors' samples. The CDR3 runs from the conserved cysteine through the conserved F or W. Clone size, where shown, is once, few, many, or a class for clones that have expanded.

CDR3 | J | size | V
CASTIGLAWETQYF | TRBJ2-5 | NA | TRBV28
CASSLEGQGALTEAFF | TRBJ1-1 | NA | TRBV7-9
CASSRDRAAEQYF | TRBJ2-7 | NA | TRBV5-4
CASSLGRLYEQYF | TRBJ2-7 | NA | TRBV28
CASSQRPDGETQYF | TRBJ2-5 | NA | TRBV4-1
CASRPDPMTYNEQFF | TRBJ2-1 | NA | TRBV27
CASSVAGSSTYEQYF | TRBJ2-7 | NA | TRBV9
CASTLLRGTDTQYF | TRBJ2-3 | NA | TRBV7-2
CASSLGLAGSLASDTQYF | TRBJ2-3 | NA | TRBV13
CASSPGPSGNEQFF | TRBJ2-1 | once | TRBV6-5
CASSQDDRGTGTNEKLFF | TRBJ1-4 | NA | TRBV14
CASSNGLAGNYEQYF | TRBJ2-7 | NA | TRBV6-5
CASSQAKTQGRTYEQYF | TRBJ2-7 | NA | TRBV4-2
CASSEYRTLNEKLFF | TRBJ1-4 | NA | TRBV10-2
CASSTAGVQETQYF | TRBJ2-5 | NA | TRBV7-9
CASSQVQSRLGNYGYTF | TRBJ1-2 | NA | TRBV4-1